The 21 T cell receptor beta chains reported below all come from one sample, sequenced in a study of metastatic and nonmetastatic thyroid tumors. TCRdb recomputed clones from the PCR reads via MiXCR. Here the sample spans about 21,000 clones, 10% to 15% being singletons. Each patient came to thyroid surgery without any prior treatment (of any kind). What was sequenced was blood. These receptors came from a female donor with papillary thyroid cancer or a benign thyroid nodule (not recorded which). Some clones in this sample may be carry-over from other donors' samples.

This clone came up many times. A much larger clonotype is one base distant, so this may be a read error. The same CDR3 is also encoded by other DNA sequences in this sample. The chain has TRBV7-2 and TRBJ1-6; D may be TRBD1 (6 bases). The V gene's germline CDR1 is SGHTA and CDR2 FQGNSA. The CDR3 consists of 15 residues. Trimming cost V 4 bases and J 8 bases, with 15 bases left between them. The CDR3 region has the DNA TGTGCCAGCAGCTATGAACAGGGTTTTCATTCACCCCTCCACTTT. Its translation is CASSYEQGFHSPLHF. The full variable domain, rest sourced from reference TRBV7-2 and TRBJ1-6, is GAGVSQSPSNKVTEKGKDVELRCDPISGHTALYWYRQSLGQGLEFLIYFQGNSAPDKSGLPSDRFSAERTGGSVSTLTIQRTQQEDSAVYLCASSYEQGFHSPLHFGNGTRLTVT.

This clone was observed many times. The chain has TRBV2 and TRBJ1-5; D gene ambiguous. V was trimmed by 4 bases and J by 5 bases, leaving 12 bases between them. Germline loops: CDR1 SNHLY, CDR2 FYNNEI. This CDR3 contains 14 residues. This chain's CDR3 is CASSGDVIYQPQHF. The CDR3 DNA reads TGTGCCAGCAGTGGAGACGTTATATATCAGCCCCAGCATTTT.

Many counts were recorded for this clone. The CDR3 does not close with the conserved phenylalanine or tryptophan, likely indicating a read error. V and J are TRBV9 and TRBJ2-5, with D possibly being TRBD2 (5 bases). Germline loops: CDR1 SGDLS, CDR2 YYNGEE. This CDR3 has 15 residues. The germline V and J ends were trimmed by 0 bases and 3 bases, with 12 bases remaining between them. In DNA form, the CDR3 reads TGTGCCAGCAGCGTAGACCTAGCTCCAAAAGAGACCCAGTACCTC. Encoded protein: CASSVDLAPKETQYL.

By share, this clone ranks as medium-sized (0.01 to 0.1%). This chain links TRBV19 with TRBJ2-5, with D perhaps matching TRBD1 or TRBD2 (5 bases each). Germline V gives CDR1 LNHDA, CDR2 SQIVND (reference sequence). Trimming took off 5 bases at V and 2 bases at J, with 12 bases between the two ends. The CDR3 totals 14 residues. The CDR3: CASSPGTGQETQYF. Written as DNA, the CDR3 is TGTGCCAGTAGTCCTGGGACGGGGCAAGAGACCCAGTACTTC.

The CDR3 reads CASSLRCPVNYNEQFF. The CDR3, as DNA: TGTGCCAGCAGCCTCCGCTGTCCAGTTAATTACAATGAGCAGTTCTTC. This sequence joins TRBV11-2 and TRBJ2-1; D not certain. The CDR3 covers 16 residues. Germline V gene sequence: CDR1 SGHAT, CDR2 FQNNGV. Between the trimmed V and J ends, which lost 5 bases and 4 bases, there was a span of 18 bases.

The sample holds many counts of this clone. The gene calls are TRBV20-1 and TRBJ2-1, with D unclear. Germline V gives CDR1 DFQATT, CDR2 SNEGSKA (reference sequence). The CDR3 is made up of 11 amino acids. The germline V and J ends were trimmed by 3 bases and 4 bases, with 4 bases remaining between them. DNA of the CDR3: TGCAGTGCTAGTAGGTACAATGAGCAGTTCTTC. Its protein is CSASRYNEQFF.

This clone came up a few times. The chain is built from TRBV5-1 and TRBJ2-7; D might be TRBD2 (5 bases). This CDR3 region has 14 residues. Germline CDR1 reads SGHRS; CDR2 reads YFSETQ. Trimming removed 4 bases at V and 3 bases at J, with 14 bases between. CDR3 amino acids: CASSELALSYEQYF. CDR3 nucleotides: TGCGCCAGCAGCGAGCTAGCCCTCAGCTACGAGCAGTACTTC. The whole variable domain, filled in from reference TRBV5-1 and TRBJ2-7, reads KAGVTQTPRYLIKTRGQQVTLSCSPISGHRSVSWYQQTPGQGLQFLFEYFSETQRNKGNFPGRFSGRQFSNSRSEMNVSTLELGDSALYLCASSELALSYEQYFGPGTRLTVT.

This clone was seen only a few times. The chain recombines TRBV27 with TRBJ2-5, with TRBD1 identical over 10 bases. Trimming removed 11 bases from V and 4 bases from J; junction bases left unmatched: 19. This CDR3 has 17 residues. CDR1 and CDR2 from the germline V gene are MNHEY and SMNVEV (reference sequence). In DNA, the CDR3 is TGTGCCCGCATTCAACCACGTAAGACAGGGGGCGTAGAGACCCAGTACTTC. This gives the protein CARIQPRKTGGVETQYF.

The chain is built from TRBV6-2 or TRBV6-3 and TRBJ2-7, with D unresolved. Germline V gene sequence: CDR1 MNHEY, CDR2 SVGEGT. Trimming took off 6 bases at V and 5 bases at J, with 17 bases between the two ends. The CDR3 consists of 14 residues. The CDR3 DNA reads TGTGCCAGCAGAGTTTTACCGGGCTACGACGAGCAGTACTTC. As protein: CASRVLPGYDEQYF.

This clone was seen many times. This rearrangement joins TRBV9 to TRBJ1-1; the D gene is possibly TRBD1 (6 bases). V was clipped by 3 bases and J by 7 bases, with 13 bases between them. Germline-derived CDR1 and CDR2 are SGDLS and YYNGEE. The length of the CDR3 is 13 residues. The CDR3 here is CASSAKDSYEAFF. The CDR3 DNA sequence: TGTGCCAGCAGCGCCAAGGACAGTTATGAAGCTTTCTTT.

J is TRBJ1-4 and V is TRBV27, with a possible D match to TRBD1 (6 bases). CDR3 length equals 15 residues. V was shortened by 10 bases and J by 5 bases, with 20 bases between the two germline ends. The germline V gene has CDR1 MNHEY and CDR2 SMNVEV (reference sequence). The CDR3 bases are TGTGCCATCATTTTAGGGGGGCGGGGGAATGAAAAACTGTTTTTT. Translating it yields CAIILGGRGNEKLFF. Full variable domain (remainder filled in from reference TRBV27 and TRBJ1-4): EAQVTQNPRYLITVTGKKLTVTCSQNMNHEYMSWYRQDPGLGLRQIYYSMNVEVTDKGDVPEGYKVSRKEKRNFPLILESPSPNQTSLYFCAIILGGRGNEKLFFGSGTQLSVL.

V usage is TRBV6-1 and J usage is TRBJ1-1; 7 positions agree with TRBD1. The germline V gene encodes CDR1 MNHNS and CDR2 SASEGT. V dropped 6 bases and J dropped 4; count of bases not matched to a gene: 11. The CDR3 covers 15 residues. The CDR3 is CASRQPTGAVTEAFF. The CDR3 nucleotides read TGTGCCAGCAGGCAACCAACAGGGGCGGTCACTGAAGCTTTCTTT.

The sample holds a few counts of this clone. The CDR3 DNA is TGTGCCAGCAGGGGGGACGTCTACTCCTACGAGCAGTACTTC. Its translation: CASRGDVYSYEQYF. The chain has TRBV6-1 and TRBJ2-7; D may match TRBD1 or TRBD2 (5 bases each). The CDR3 is 14 residues long. The germline gives CDR1 MNHNS, CDR2 SASEGT. The V end lost 6 bases, the J end lost 0 bases, and 12 bases lay between the germline ends.

Many counts were recorded for this clone. The gene calls are TRBV20-1 and TRBJ2-7; D call uncertain. CDR1 DFQATT and CDR2 SNEGSKA come from the germline V gene (reference sequence). V lost 2 bases and J lost 5, with 16 bases in between. The CDR3 is 14 amino acids. The chain's CDR3 is CSARYEPEWNEQYF. Here the CDR3 DNA reads TGCAGTGCTAGATATGAGCCGGAGTGGAACGAGCAGTACTTC.

This clone was counted only a few times. The rearrangement joins TRBV6-5 to TRBJ2-1; 9 bases fit TRBD2. CDR3 length: 16 amino acids. Germline lookup yields CDR1 MNHEY and CDR2 SVGAGI. V trimming: 0 bases; J trimming: 1 base; junction bases outside the gene matches: 1. Here the CDR3 reads CASSYSAGGSYNEQFF. The DNA of the CDR3 is TGTGCCAGCAGTTACTCCGCGGGGGGGTCCTACAATGAGCAGTTCTTC.

This clone was observed at least ten times. The rearrangement uses TRBV12-3 or TRBV12-4 and TRBJ1-6; D unresolved. V lost 3 bases and J 8 bases, leaving 8 bases between the germline ends. The CDR3 has 13 amino acids. The CDR3 nucleotides read TGTGCCAGCAGTTTCTACGAGGATTCACCCCTCCACTTT. Its protein is CASSFYEDSPLHF.

This clone was recorded many times. In the same sample, other DNA sequences code for this CDR3. The V gene is TRBV29-1, the J gene TRBJ2-3; 9 positions match TRBD1. After removal of 5 bases from V and 5 bases from J, the junction contained 8 bases not matched to a gene. The CDR3 consists of 14 residues. Germline V gene data show CDR1 as SQVTM and CDR2 as ANQGSEA. CDR3 DNA sequence: TGCAGCGTTTCCCGGGACAGGGCCGTAGATACGCAGTATTTT. Its translation is CSVSRDRAVDTQYF.

Concerning this clone itself: Mismatch with germline at one junction end may stem from a read error. The rearrangement links TRBV6-4 to TRBJ2-2, with D possibly matching TRBD2 (6 bases). The length of the CDR3 is 14 residues. Germline CDR1 is MRHNA and CDR2 is SNTAGT. Here the CDR3 reads CASSVWGADGGLFF. The DNA of the CDR3 is TGTGCCAGCAGTGTCTGGGGCGCAGACGGGGGGCTGTTTTTT.

This clone is judged medium-sized. The J gene is TRBJ2-7, the V gene TRBV12-3 or TRBV12-4; perhaps TRBD1 as D (6 bases). V was pared by 1 base and J by 4 bases, with 8 bases between. The CDR3 totals 13 residues. The CDR3 region has the DNA TGTGCCAGCAGTTTAGGGACAGTTTACGAGCAGTACTTC. It specifies CASSLGTVYEQYF.

By proportion, this clone is medium-sized. V is TRBV6-1 and J is TRBJ1-2; D remains unclear. Germline CDR1 reads MNHNS; CDR2 reads SASEGT. The CDR3 totals 15 residues. Trimming removed 1 base at V and 0 bases at J, with 9 bases between. The CDR3 loop reads CASSEDRHPNYGYTF. The CDR3 DNA is TGTGCCAGCAGTGAAGACCGACATCCTAACTATGGCTACACCTTC.

This clone was observed many times. The rearrangement uses TRBV7-2 and TRBJ2-1, with no clear D. Trimming shortened V by 5 bases and J by 4 bases, and 18 bases separated the two germline ends. The CDR3 loop spans 16 amino acids. From germline, CDR1 is SGHTA and CDR2 FQGNSA. The CDR3 DNA follows: TGTGCCAGCAGCCTCCGCTGGCCAGGTAATTACAATGAGCAGTTCTTC. It is translated as CASSLRWPGNYNEQFF.